The 21 T cell receptor beta chains below come from one sample, sequenced in a study of cytomegalovirus exposure and HLA in healthy donors. Both 60 Vbeta primers and 13 Jbeta primers went into the PCR. The data were produced by immunoSEQ multiplex PCR, yet TCRdb's version contains in-frame clones alone and is incomplete. The repertoire holds 130,000 or so clones, with roughly four fifths as singletons. The sample was PBMCs. Source of these receptors: a man younger than 45 in good health and CMV-seronegative.

This chain connects TRBV2 to TRBJ1-5; D unresolved. The V and J ends lost 5 bases and 6 bases respectively, with 11 bases between them. The CDR3 is made up of 13 amino acids. The germline gives CDR1 SNHLY, CDR2 FYNNEI. The CDR3 DNA sequence: TGTGCCAGCAGTACACACGGAGGTCAGCCCCAGCATTTT. The encoded protein is CASSTHGGQPQHF.

This sequence joins TRBV11-2 and TRBJ2-1; TRBD2 matches 16 bases. V gave up 0 bases and J gave up 1 base; unmatched junction bases: 6. Germline V lookup: CDR1 SGHAT, CDR2 FQNNGV. The CDR3 is made up of 20 amino acids. The CDR3 loop reads CASSLDAGLAGGLSYNEQFF. The CDR3 DNA reads TGTGCCAGCAGCTTAGACGCGGGACTAGCGGGAGGGCTTTCCTACAATGAGCAGTTCTTC.

This rearrangement joins TRBV19 to TRBJ2-4, with D perhaps matching TRBD1 (5 bases). The CDR3 is 16 amino acids. Trimming took 0 bases from V and 0 from J, leaving 9 bases between them. CDR1 and CDR2 (germline): LNHDA, SQIVND (reference sequence). The CDR3 sequence is CASSIDATVAKNIQYF. The CDR3 nucleotides are TGTGCCAGTAGTATAGACGCGACAGTAGCCAAAAACATTCAGTACTTC.

The chain joins TRBV4-1 to TRBJ1-1; 7 bases are a match to TRBD1. With 3 bases clipped from V and 0 bases from J, the junction kept 4 bases outside the gene matches. Germline loops: CDR1 MGHRA, CDR2 YSYEKL. The CDR3 runs 15 residues. The CDR3: CASSHSTGMNTEAFF. The CDR3 region has the DNA TGCGCCAGCAGCCATTCGACAGGGATGAACACTGAAGCTTTCTTT.

The rearrangement joins TRBV5-1 to TRBJ1-4, with D perhaps matching TRBD1 (6 bases). The CDR3 runs to 14 residues. Germline-derived CDR1 and CDR2 are SGHRS and YFSETQ. Trimming removed 1 base from V and 7 bases from J, with 11 bases in between. Written as DNA, the CDR3 is TGCGCCAGCAGCTTGACAGGGCCGGGTGAAAAACTGTTTTTT. Encoded protein: CASSLTGPGEKLFF.

The chain carries TRBV20-1 and TRBJ2-3; D uncertain. The CDR3 is 11 amino acids. From germline, CDR1 is DFQATT and CDR2 SNEGSKA (reference sequence). V was cut by 5 bases and J by 6 bases, with 9 bases left in between. CDR3 region: CSAEFGDTQYF. The DNA for the CDR3 is TGCAGTGCTGAATTCGGGGATACGCAGTATTTT.

V usage is TRBV6-5 and J usage is TRBJ2-3, with 13 bases lining up with TRBD2. The CDR3 is 15 residues long. J was trimmed by 4 bases and V by 6 bases; bases with no gene match: 4. The germline V gene has CDR1 MNHEY and CDR2 SVGAGI. CDR3 nucleotide sequence: TGTGCCAGCAGGTCAGGACTAGCGGGGGCAGATACGCAGTATTTT. Its translation is CASRSGLAGADTQYF.

The J gene is TRBJ1-2, the V gene TRBV7-9; 9 bases are a match to TRBD1. With 5 bases clipped from V and 6 bases from J, the junction kept 4 bases outside the gene matches. The CDR3 covers 13 residues. Looked up from germline, CDR1 is SEHNR and CDR2 is FQNEAQ (reference sequence). The CDR3, as DNA: TGTGCCAGCAGCCGAACAGGGGGCGATGGCTACACCTTC. As protein: CASSRTGGDGYTF.

The chain is built from TRBV2 and TRBJ2-1; D is undetermined. The V gene's germline CDR1 is SNHLY and CDR2 FYNNEI. Between the trimmed V and J ends, which lost 4 bases and 4 bases, there was a span of 5 bases. The CDR3 consists of 12 residues. CDR3 residues: CASSAAYNEQFF. CDR3 bases: TGTGCCAGCAGTGCCGCGTACAATGAGCAGTTCTTC.

The chain is built from TRBV19 and TRBJ1-4, with D possibly TRBD1 on 5 matching bases. V lost 3 bases, J lost 6 bases, and 14 bases lay in between. CDR1 is LNHDA and CDR2 is SQIVND in the germline V gene (reference sequence). This CDR3 has 15 amino acids. The CDR3 here is CASSIGQGSDEKLFF. CDR3 nucleotide sequence: TGTGCCAGTAGTATTGGCCAGGGCTCGGATGAAAAACTGTTTTTT.

This clone was recorded once. The J gene is TRBJ2-7, the V gene TRBV7-6, with 9 bases that match TRBD1. CDR1 is SGHVS, CDR2 FNYEAQ, per germline. The length of the CDR3 is 16 residues. V was pared by 1 base and J by 3 bases, with 7 bases of the junction left unmatched. The CDR3 spells CASSLVGRDRDYEQYF. The CDR3 DNA follows: TGTGCCAGCAGCTTAGTAGGTCGGGACAGGGACTACGAGCAGTACTTC.

The gene calls are TRBV4-1 and TRBJ2-1, with 10 bases identical to TRBD2. In germline, CDR1 is MGHRA, CDR2 YSYEKL. This CDR3 region has 17 residues. The junction had 10 bases not matched to a gene; V was cut back by 0 bases and J by 8 bases. The CDR3 nucleotides are TGCGCCAGCAGCCAAGAGGGGAGGACTAGCGGAAGGGATGAGCAGTTCTTC. Translated: CASSQEGRTSGRDEQFF.

The CDR3 here is CASSQAGGFRPQHF. CDR3 coding DNA: TGCGCCAGCAGCCAAGCTGGGGGGTTCCGGCCCCAGCATTTT. V is TRBV4-1 and J is TRBJ1-5; possibly TRBD1 for D (5 bases). The CDR3 is 14 residues long. V was trimmed by 1 base and J by 9 bases, leaving 13 bases between them. Germline V lookup: CDR1 MGHRA, CDR2 YSYEKL.

V is TRBV30 and J is TRBJ2-1, with no clear D. Trimming removed 8 bases at V and 6 bases at J, with 17 bases between. The CDR3 runs to 13 residues. Germline assignment: CDR1 GTSNPN and CDR2 SVGIG (reference sequence). The CDR3 DNA is TGTGCCCTTGAGGAGCGTGTGACCAATGAGCAGTTCTTC. Residues: CALEERVTNEQFF.

V gene TRBV28 combines with J gene TRBJ2-5, with 7 nucleotides matching TRBD1. The CDR3 covers 14 residues. Germline-derived CDR1 and CDR2 are MDHEN and SYDVKM. The junction had 5 bases not matched to a gene; V was cut back by 6 bases and J by 1 base. The CDR3 nucleotides are TGTGCCAGCAGCTCGGGACAGATCCAAGAGACCCAGTACTTC. Its protein is CASSSGQIQETQYF.

The chain employs TRBV5-1 and TRBJ1-1; 8 bases fit TRBD1. V was clipped by 6 bases and J by 3 bases; unmatched bases: 10. Germline-derived CDR1 and CDR2 are SGHRS and YFSETQ. CDR3 length: 15 residues. This CDR3 is CASTRGRGDYTEAFF. The CDR3 nucleotides read TGCGCCAGCACCAGGGGGCGCGGGGACTACACTGAAGCTTTCTTT.

This chain joins TRBV5-1 and TRBJ2-7; 7 positions agree with TRBD1. This CDR3 region has 16 residues. Trimming cost V 4 bases and J 3 bases; bases outside gene matches: 13. The germline V gene has CDR1 SGHRS and CDR2 YFSETQ. In nucleotides, the CDR3 is TGCGCCAGCAGCCCCAACCCCGGGACAGTCCACTACGAGCAGTACTTC. This gives the protein CASSPNPGTVHYEQYF.

The J gene is TRBJ2-7, the V gene TRBV7-9; 12 bases match TRBD2. This CDR3 has 18 residues. J gave up 3 bases and V 0 bases, and 9 bases lay outside the gene matches. Germline CDR1 SEHNR, CDR2 FQNEAQ (reference sequence). For the CDR3, the DNA is TGTGCCAGCAGCTTAGCTAAGAGACTAGCGGGAGAAAGCTACGAGCAGTACTTC. Translating gives CASSLAKRLAGESYEQYF.

The CDR3 sequence is CASKRVGELFF. DNA of the CDR3: TGCGCCAGCAAGAGAGTGGGGGAGCTGTTTTTT. V is TRBV5-1 and J is TRBJ2-2, with D hard to call. V gave up 6 bases and J gave up 8 bases, with 8 bases separating them. The CDR3 runs to 11 residues. The germline gives CDR1 SGHRS, CDR2 YFSETQ.

The chain uses TRBV11-2 and TRBJ2-7; TRBD2 agrees at 11 bases. The germline CDR1 and CDR2 sequences are SGHAT and FQNNGV. Trimming took 4 bases from V and 4 from J; bases not matched to a gene: 15. The CDR3 totals 18 residues. The CDR3 sequence: CASSSFVLAGGSVYEQYF. As DNA, the CDR3 is TGTGCCAGCAGCTCATTCGTGCTAGCGGGAGGTTCTGTATACGAGCAGTACTTC. The full variable domain, its missing parts supplied by reference TRBV11-2 and TRBJ2-7, is EAGVAQSPRYKIIEKRQSVAFWCNPISGHATLYWYQQILGQGPKLLIQFQNNGVVDDSQLPKDRFSAERLKGVDSTLKIQPAKLEDSAVYLCASSSFVLAGGSVYEQYFGPGTRLTVT.

V usage is TRBV4-1 and J usage is TRBJ1-6; D unresolved. V lost 3 bases and J lost 11, with 11 bases in between. Germline CDR1 is MGHRA and CDR2 is YSYEKL. The CDR3 sequence is 13 residues long. The DNA of the CDR3 is TGCGCCAGCAGCCAGACTACAGTTACACCCCTCCACTTT. Protein product: CASSQTTVTPLHF.